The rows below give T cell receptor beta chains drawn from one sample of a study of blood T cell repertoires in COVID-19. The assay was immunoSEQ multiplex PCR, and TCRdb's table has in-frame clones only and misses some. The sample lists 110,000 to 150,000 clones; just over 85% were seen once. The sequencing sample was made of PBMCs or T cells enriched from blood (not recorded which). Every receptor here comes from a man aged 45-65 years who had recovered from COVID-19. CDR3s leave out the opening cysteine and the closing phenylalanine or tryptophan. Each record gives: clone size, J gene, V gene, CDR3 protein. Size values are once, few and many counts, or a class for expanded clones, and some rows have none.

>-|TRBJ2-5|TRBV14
ASSQAGQRGETQY
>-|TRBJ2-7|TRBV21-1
ASSSCKEAETYEQY
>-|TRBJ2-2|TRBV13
ASSSNSRGRGELF
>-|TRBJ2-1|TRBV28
ASRGTGSSYNEQF
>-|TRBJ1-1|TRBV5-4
ASSRGGAPYNTEAF
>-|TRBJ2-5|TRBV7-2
ASSQSETQY
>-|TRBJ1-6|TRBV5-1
ASRGGSSYNSPLH
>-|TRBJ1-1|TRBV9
ASSVAGQLNTEAF
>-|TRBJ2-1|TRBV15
ATSMWGGSTYNEQF
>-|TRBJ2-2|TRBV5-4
ASSDARDNTGELF
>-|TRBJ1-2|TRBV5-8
ASRRGLNYGYT
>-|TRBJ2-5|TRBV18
ASSPPTSQETQY
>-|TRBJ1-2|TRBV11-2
ASSFTGGSNYGYT
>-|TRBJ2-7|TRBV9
ASSVVDSHEQY
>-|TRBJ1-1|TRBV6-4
ASSERTGGFEAF
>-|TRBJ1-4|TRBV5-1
ASSEGQGGEKLF
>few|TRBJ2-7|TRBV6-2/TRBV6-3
ASSYSGLFYYEQY
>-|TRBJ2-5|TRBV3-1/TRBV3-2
ASSQALAGQTQY
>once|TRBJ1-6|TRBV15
ATSSGVRSSPLH
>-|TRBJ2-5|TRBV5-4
ASSFISGREGTQY
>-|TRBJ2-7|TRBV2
ASAVTSGRPGQY
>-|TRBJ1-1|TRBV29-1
SVADSIEAF
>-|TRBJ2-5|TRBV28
ASRNKRQGAQTQY
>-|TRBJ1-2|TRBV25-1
ASSVTDRVYGYT
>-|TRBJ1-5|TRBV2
ASSSRDRPYSNQPQH
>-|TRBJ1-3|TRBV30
AWSVKGAGNTIY
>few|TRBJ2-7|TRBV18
ASSPGTSSTYEQY
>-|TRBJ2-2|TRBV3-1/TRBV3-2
ASSQVMVIAVAGELF
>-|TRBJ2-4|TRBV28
ASVQVYLAKNIQY
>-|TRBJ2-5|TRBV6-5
ASSHSRGGQETQY
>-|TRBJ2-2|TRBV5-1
ASKSRQYNTGELF
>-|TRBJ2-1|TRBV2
ASSRQGVEQF
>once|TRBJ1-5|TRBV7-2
ASSSGTGANNQPQH
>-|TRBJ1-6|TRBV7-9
ASSLGTLERSPFH
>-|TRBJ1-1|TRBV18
ASSSTGDNTEAF
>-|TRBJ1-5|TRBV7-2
ASRGQGADQPQH
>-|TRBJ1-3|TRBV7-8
ASSRREGSFGNTIY
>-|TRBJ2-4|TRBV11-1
ASSDPGTGNIQY
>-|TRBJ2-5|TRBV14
ASSFHQGATQY
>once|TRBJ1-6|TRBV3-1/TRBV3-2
ASSLRGHFSYNSPLH
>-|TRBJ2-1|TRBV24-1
ATSDLDRGNDNEQF
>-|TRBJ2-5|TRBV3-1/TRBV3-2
ASNGLAGGPREETQY
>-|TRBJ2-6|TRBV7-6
ASSFSYGPGANVLT
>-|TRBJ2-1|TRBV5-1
ASRLGPGGDEQF
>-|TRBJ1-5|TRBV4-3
ASSQATTGPNQPQH
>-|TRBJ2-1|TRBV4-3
ASSQEVYGFLGVYEQF
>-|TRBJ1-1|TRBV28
ASTVGQGQAF
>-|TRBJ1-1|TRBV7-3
ASSLSRTGDTEAF
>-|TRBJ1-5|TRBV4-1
ASSRTGNQPQH
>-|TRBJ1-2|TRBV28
ASTLPGGLGYT
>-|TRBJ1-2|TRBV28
ASSLQGAGGYT